This entry lists 18 T cell receptor beta chains sequenced from one sample in a study of Ad26.COV2.S vaccination and SARS-CoV-2 variants. As for treatment: around 19 received Ad26.COV2.S at low or high dose, single or two shots; roughly five received placebo; per-sample allocation not given. Samples were taken on day 63 after the first vaccine or placebo injection. Profiling relied on immunoSEQ multiplex PCR, and the TCRdb table lists in-frame clones only, not all of them. The sample records 500,000 or so clones, 70% to 90% being singletons. The sequencing used peripheral blood, collected in a trial of Ad26.COV2.S vaccine versus placebo. The receptors originated from a person between 18 and 65 years old who received the Ad26.COV2.S COVID-19 vaccine or a placebo.

V is TRBV10-3 and J is TRBJ1-5; no clear D gene. Deletions cut 2 bases from V and 5 bases from J, with 7 bases between. The V gene's germline CDR1 is ENHRY and CDR2 SYGVKD. The CDR3 contains 13 residues. CDR3 protein: CAISEAWDQPQHF. The DNA for the CDR3 is TGTGCCATCAGTGAGGCTTGGGATCAGCCCCAGCATTTT.

The rearrangement joins TRBV4-3 to TRBJ1-1; D call uncertain. V was clipped by 2 bases and J by 4 bases, with 11 bases between them. Germline loops: CDR1 LGHNA, CDR2 YSLEER. The CDR3 has 14 residues. The CDR3 DNA sequence: TGCGCCAGCAGCCAATCCCATGGGTTCACTGAAGCTTTCTTT. Translated: CASSQSHGFTEAFF.

This clone was seen a single time. The rearrangement links TRBV19 to TRBJ2-7, with a tentative D call TRBD1 (5 bases). V shed 2 bases and J shed 7 bases, with 15 bases lying between them. Germline assignment: CDR1 LNHDA and CDR2 SQIVND (reference sequence). The CDR3 runs 14 residues. The CDR3 is CASSITLWGWEQYF. CDR3 DNA: TGTGCCAGTAGTATAACGTTATGGGGCTGGGAGCAGTACTTC.

The rearrangement links TRBV28 to TRBJ2-3, with 10 positions matching TRBD2. This CDR3 is 18 amino acids long. The germline CDR1 and CDR2 sequences are MDHEN and SYDVKM. Trimming cost V 4 bases and J 5 bases; bases outside gene matches: 15. CDR3 nucleotide sequence: TGTGCCAGCAGTTCCTTAACCCCTAGCGGGAGTTACGGAGATACGCAGTATTTT. Protein product: CASSSLTPSGSYGDTQYF.

The chain links TRBV10-2 to TRBJ2-2, with D hard to call. Germline CDR1 reads WSHSY; CDR2 reads SAAADI. V shed 2 bases and J shed 6 bases, with 7 bases lying between them. The CDR3 is 13 residues long. For the CDR3, the DNA is TGCGCCAGCAGTGAGCTGGTAGCCGGGGAGCTGTTTTTT. It encodes CASSELVAGELFF.

V is TRBV4-2 and J is TRBJ1-2; 8 bases fit TRBD1. Germline CDR1 is LGHNA and CDR2 is YNFKEQ. CDR3 length: 14 residues. The ends lost 0 bases at V and 8 bases at J; junction bases unmatched: 5. The CDR3 region is CASSQEQGAGGYTF. The DNA of the CDR3 is TGTGCCAGCAGCCAAGAGCAGGGGGCGGGCGGCTACACCTTC.

This chain connects TRBV18 to TRBJ1-3; unclear D gene. The CDR3 extends over 13 amino acids. V was shortened by 6 bases and J by 4 bases, with 10 bases between the two germline ends. CDR1 and CDR2 (germline): KGHSH, LQKENI. The CDR3 nucleotides are TGTGCCAGCTCCACTAAAGAGGGAAACACCATATATTTT. Its translation: CASSTKEGNTIYF.

The V call is TRBV5-5, the J call TRBJ2-1, with 7 bases aligning to TRBD1. CDR3 length equals 16 residues. J gave up 3 bases and V 4 bases, and 10 bases lay outside the gene matches. Germline CDR1 and CDR2: SGHKS and YYEKEE (reference sequence). The DNA of the CDR3 is TGTGCCAGCAGCATGCAGGGGGATCGGAACTACAATGAGCAGTTCTTC. Encoded protein: CASSMQGDRNYNEQFF. Full variable domain (missing parts from reference TRBV5-5 and TRBJ2-1): DAGVTQSPTHLIKTRGQQVTLRCSPISGHKSVSWYQQVLGQGPQFIFQYYEKEERGRGNFPDRFSARQFPNYSSELNVNALLLGDSALYLCASSMQGDRNYNEQFFGPGTRLTVL.

J is TRBJ2-2 and V is TRBV18, with TRBD2 identical over 10 bases. V shed 1 base, J shed 4 bases, and the junction held 6 bases outside the gene matches. This CDR3 comprises 17 residues. The germline V gene encodes CDR1 KGHSH and CDR2 LQKENI. The CDR3 sequence is CASSPLGAGGPTGELFF. CDR3 DNA: TGTGCCAGCTCACCACTAGGAGCGGGAGGGCCCACCGGGGAGCTGTTTTTT.

The chain combines TRBV10-3 with TRBJ2-5; D ambiguous. The germline CDR1 and CDR2 sequences are ENHRY and SYGVKD. Trimming removed 3 bases from V and 2 bases from J, with 10 bases in between. This CDR3 contains 14 residues. The CDR3 protein is CAISDGPLQETQYF. In nucleotides, the CDR3 is TGTGCCATCAGTGACGGCCCGTTGCAAGAGACCCAGTACTTC.

The chain carries TRBV2 and TRBJ1-4; 8 bases line up with TRBD1. Germline V lookup: CDR1 SNHLY, CDR2 FYNNEI. Trimming took 6 bases from V and 7 from J; bases not matched to a gene: 4. The CDR3 loop spans 13 amino acids. CDR3 protein: CASSADRAEKLFF. The CDR3 DNA reads as TGTGCCAGCAGCGCGGACAGGGCTGAAAAACTGTTTTTT.

This chain connects TRBV7-2 to TRBJ2-2; D unresolved. The CDR3 runs 14 residues. Germline V lookup: CDR1 SGHTA, CDR2 FQGNSA. Trimming cost V 4 bases and J 7 bases, with 13 bases left between them. The CDR3 DNA reads as TGTGCCAGCAGCTCCCGTGCCCTTGGCGGGGAGCTGTTTTTT. It codes for CASSSRALGGELFF.

V usage is TRBV5-8 and J usage is TRBJ1-4; no definite D call. Germline CDR1 and CDR2: SGHTS and YDEGEE. The CDR3 length is 15 residues. With 2 bases removed from V and 4 bases from J, the gap between germline ends came to 12 bases. The CDR3 sequence: CASSFAGSHNEKLFF. The CDR3 DNA reads as TGTGCCAGCAGCTTTGCCGGCAGCCATAATGAAAAACTGTTTTTT.

In the case of this clone: Other DNA sequences in this sample translate to the same CDR3. In DNA, the CDR3 is TGTGCCTGGAGTGTAGGTGGGGAGCAGTACTTC. As protein: CAWSVGGEQYF. The V gene is TRBV30, the J gene TRBJ2-7; D not certain. V lost 0 bases to trimming and J lost 7 bases, with 7 bases between them. This CDR3 contains 11 residues. Germline V lookup: CDR1 GTSNPN, CDR2 SVGIG (reference sequence).

The V call is TRBV19, the J call TRBJ1-1, with unresolved D. The germline V gene encodes CDR1 LNHDA and CDR2 SQIVND (reference sequence). V gave up 5 bases and J gave up 10 bases, with 14 bases separating them. This CDR3 spans 12 amino acids. CDR3 sequence (DNA): TGTGCCAGTAGTGTGGGATTATCAGGAGCTTTCTTT. This translates into CASSVGLSGAFF.

This rearrangement joins TRBV4-1 to TRBJ1-4; no clear D. The CDR3 covers 16 residues. The germline V gene has CDR1 MGHRA and CDR2 YSYEKL. Trimming shortened V by 1 base and J by 4 bases, and 13 bases separated the two germline ends. CDR3 sequence: CASSQARTAYNEKLFF. For the CDR3, the DNA is TGCGCCAGCAGCCAAGCTCGCACGGCTTATAATGAAAAACTGTTTTTT.

The rearrangement joins TRBV20-1 to TRBJ1-2; D gene unclear. Germline V gene data show CDR1 as DFQATT and CDR2 as SNEGSKA (reference sequence). The CDR3 is made up of 10 amino acids. V was trimmed by 5 bases and J by 12 bases, leaving 13 bases between them. Here the CDR3 reads CSAVVPEDTF. The DNA of the CDR3 is TGCAGTGCTGTTGTGCCCGAGGACACCTTC.

The chain links TRBV7-2 to TRBJ2-5; D tentatively reads TRBD1 or TRBD2 (5 bases each). The CDR3 covers 16 residues. Germline V gives CDR1 SGHTA, CDR2 FQGNSA. Trimming left V 5 bases short and J 5 bases short, with 21 bases between. The CDR3 spells CASSPRWPSRDETQYF. Here the CDR3 DNA reads TGTGCCAGCAGCCCCCGGTGGCCTAGCAGGGATGAGACCCAGTACTTC.